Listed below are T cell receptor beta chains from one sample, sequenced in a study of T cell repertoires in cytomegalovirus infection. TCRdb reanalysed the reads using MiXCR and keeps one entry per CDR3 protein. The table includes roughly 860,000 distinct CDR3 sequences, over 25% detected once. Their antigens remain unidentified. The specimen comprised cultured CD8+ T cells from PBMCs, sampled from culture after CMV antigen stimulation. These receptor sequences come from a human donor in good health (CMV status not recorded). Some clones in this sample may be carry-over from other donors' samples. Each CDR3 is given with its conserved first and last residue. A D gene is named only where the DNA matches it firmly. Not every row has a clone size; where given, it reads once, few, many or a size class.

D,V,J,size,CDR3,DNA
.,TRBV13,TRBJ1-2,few,CASSFQGIYYGYTF,TGTGCCAGCAGCTTTCAGGGAATATACTATGGCTACACCTTC
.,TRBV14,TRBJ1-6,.,CASSQVPRKRGSPLHF,TGTGCCAGCAGCCAAGTGCCCAGGAAACGGGGTTCACCCCTCCACTTT
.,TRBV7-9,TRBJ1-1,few,CASSRGGGWQTEAFF,TGTGCCAGCAGCCGAGGGGGGGGTTGGCAAACTGAAGCTTTCTTT
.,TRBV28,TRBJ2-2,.,CASSLSPDSGELFF,TGTGCCAGCAGTTTATCCCCGGACAGTGGGGAGCTGTTTTTT
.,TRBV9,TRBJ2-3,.,CASSPGGVVTDTQYF,TGTGCCAGCAGCCCTGGCGGGGTCGTCACAGATACGCAGTATTTT
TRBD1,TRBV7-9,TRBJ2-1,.,CASSSRFVQQGLPYNEQFF,TGTGCCAGCAGCTCCCGATTCGTGCAACAGGGGTTACCCTACAATGAGCAGTTCTTC
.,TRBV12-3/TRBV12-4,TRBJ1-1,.,CASGHTEAFF,TGTGCCAGCGGGCACACCGAAGCTTTCTTT
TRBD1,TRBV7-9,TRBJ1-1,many,CASSPTGTTEAFF,TGTGCCAGCAGTCCGACAGGGACAACTGAAGCTTTCTTT
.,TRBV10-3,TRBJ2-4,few,CAISESDSGVGYDIQYF,TGTGCCATCAGTGAGTCGGACTCTGGGGTCGGGTATGACATTCAGTACTTC
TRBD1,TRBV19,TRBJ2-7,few,CASTPGTGVEQYF,TGTGCCAGTACTCCCGGGACAGGGGTCGAGCAGTACTTC
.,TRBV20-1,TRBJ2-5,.,CSAPSRGATQETQYF,TGCAGTGCCCCATCCAGGGGGGCTACCCAAGAGACCCAGTACTTC
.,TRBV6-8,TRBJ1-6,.,CASSTDTLSPLHF,TGTGCCAGCAGTACGGACACCCTTTCACCCCTCCACTTT
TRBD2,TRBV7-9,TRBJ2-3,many,CASSLVAGSRTDTQYF,TGTGCCAGCAGCTTAGTAGCGGGAAGTCGCACAGATACGCAGTATTTT
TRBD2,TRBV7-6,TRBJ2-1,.,CASSGGTSGGVYNEQFF,TGTGCCAGCAGCGGTGGGACTAGCGGGGGGGTTTACAATGAGCAGTTCTTC
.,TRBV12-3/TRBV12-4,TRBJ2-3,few,CASRPIISGADTQYF,TGTGCCAGCAGACCCATTATATCCGGGGCAGATACGCAGTATTTT
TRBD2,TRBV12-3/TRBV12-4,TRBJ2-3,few,CASSLEPAGYPTDTQYF,TGTGCCAGCAGTTTAGAACCAGCGGGGTATCCCACAGATACGCAGTATTTT
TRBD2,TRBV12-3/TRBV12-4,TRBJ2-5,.,CASSPFLGLAGQETQYF,TGTGCCAGCAGCCCCTTCTTAGGACTAGCGGGGCAAGAGACCCAGTACTTC
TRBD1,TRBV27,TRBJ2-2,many,CASSLGQGTGELFF,TGTGCCAGCAGTTTAGGACAGGGGACCGGGGAGCTGTTTTTT
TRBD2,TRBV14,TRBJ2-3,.,CASRKTGTSGDQRDTQYF,TGTGCCAGCAGAAAAACCGGGACTAGCGGGGACCAAAGAGATACGCAGTATTTT
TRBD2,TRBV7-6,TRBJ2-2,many,CASSLQGLVATGELFF,TGTGCCAGCAGCTTGCAGGGACTAGTGGCAACCGGGGAGCTGTTTTTT
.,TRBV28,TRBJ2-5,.,CATGDPQETQYF,TGTGCCACCGGCGATCCCCAAGAGACCCAGTACTTC
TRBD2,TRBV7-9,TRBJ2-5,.,CASSSGTSLGETQYF,TGTGCCAGCAGCTCCGGGACTAGCTTAGGGGAGACCCAGTACTTC
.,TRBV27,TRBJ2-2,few,CASSSHLLTRVSTGELFF,TGTGCCAGCAGTTCTCACCTCCTGACACGAGTCTCCACCGGGGAGCTGTTTTTT
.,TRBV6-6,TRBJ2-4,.,CASSYLRGAENIQYF,TGTGCCAGCAGTTACCTTCGGGGGGCGGAAAACATTCAGTACTTC
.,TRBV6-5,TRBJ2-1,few,CASKRAGSYNEQFF,TGTGCCAGCAAGAGGGCAGGGTCCTACAATGAGCAGTTCTTC